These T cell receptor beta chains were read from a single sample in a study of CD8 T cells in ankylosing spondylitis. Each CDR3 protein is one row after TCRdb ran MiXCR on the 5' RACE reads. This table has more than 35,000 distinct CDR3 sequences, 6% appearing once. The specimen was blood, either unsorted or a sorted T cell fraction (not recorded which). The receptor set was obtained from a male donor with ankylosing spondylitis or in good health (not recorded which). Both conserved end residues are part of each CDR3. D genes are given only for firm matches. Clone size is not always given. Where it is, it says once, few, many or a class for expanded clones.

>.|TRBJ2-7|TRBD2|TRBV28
TGTGCCAGCAGTGCCCCTTTGGCGGGAGGGCCCTACGAGCAGTACTTC
CASSAPLAGGPYEQYF
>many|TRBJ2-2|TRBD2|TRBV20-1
TGCAGTGCTAGAGATCCGGCAGGGAGGGCCGGGGAGCTGTTTTTT
CSARDPAGRAGELFF
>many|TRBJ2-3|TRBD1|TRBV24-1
TGTGCCACCAGTGATTTTCCCGCCCCGGGACAGGGGGCGCGGGATACGCAGTATTTT
CATSDFPAPGQGARDTQYF
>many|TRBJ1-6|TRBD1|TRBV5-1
TGCGCCAGCAGCATCGGACAGGCAAGAAGCTCCTATAATTCACCCCTCCACTTT
CASSIGQARSSYNSPLHF
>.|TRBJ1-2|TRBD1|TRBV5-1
TGCGCCAGCAGCTTCGAACCCGGGACAGGCTATGGCTACACCTTC
CASSFEPGTGYGYTF
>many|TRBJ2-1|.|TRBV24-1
TGTGCCACCAGTGAATACCGGGGTCGTGCTTCTACTCACAATGGCCTCTTCTTC
CATSEYRGRASTHNGLFF
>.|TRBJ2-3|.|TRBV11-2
TGTGCCAGCAGCTCAGAGTGGGCAGGGGCAGATACGCAGTATTTT
CASSSEWAGADTQYF
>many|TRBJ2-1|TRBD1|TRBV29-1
TGCAGCGTTGAAGAGCAAGGTAGACAGGGGGCGATCGATGAGCAGTTCTTC
CSVEEQGRQGAIDEQFF
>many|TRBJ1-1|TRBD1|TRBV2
TGTGCCACGACAGGGGAGAAGAACACTGAAGCTTTCTTT
CATTGEKNTEAFF
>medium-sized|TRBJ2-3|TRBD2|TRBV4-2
TGTGCCAGCAGCGAAACTAGCGGGAACAGCGATACGCAGTATTTT
CASSETSGNSDTQYF
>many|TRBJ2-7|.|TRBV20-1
TGCAGTGCTAGCTCCCCGAGGGAGCAGTACTTC
CSASSPREQYF